These T cell receptor beta chains were read from a single sample in a study of T cell changes during pregnancy in multiple sclerosis. Method: immunoSEQ multiplex PCR; TCRdb's copy keeps in-frame clones and lacks some. In the table there are tens of thousands of clones, roughly 91% of which are singletons. The specimen comprised peripheral blood, sampled in the second trimester of pregnancy. These receptors were obtained from a female donor in good health, enrolled as a control in a pregnancy study. The CDR3 runs from the conserved cysteine through the conserved F or W. D genes are given only for firm matches. Where a row states a size, it is once, few, many or the class of an expanded clone; other rows omit it.

cdr3_nt,cdr3_aa,clone_size,j_call,v_call,d_call
TGTGCCAGCAGTGCCCGGGAGAGAGGGCCCAATGAGCAGTTCTTC,CASSARERGPNEQFF,NA,TRBJ2-1,TRBV2,NA
TGTGCCAGCATCCCCGACACCCCTGAAGGAGCTTTCTTT,CASIPDTPEGAFF,NA,TRBJ1-1,TRBV6-1,NA
TGTGCCAGCAGCGTCCGAGGACAGGGGGGGTACGACGAGCAGTACTTC,CASSVRGQGGYDEQYF,NA,TRBJ2-7,TRBV9,TRBD1
TGTGCCAGCAGCTCACCGACAGGGCTCTTCGGAAAACTGTTTTTT,CASSSPTGLFGKLFF,NA,TRBJ1-4,TRBV7-9,TRBD1
TGCAGCGTGAGAGGTGGAAGGGGCGAATCGGCTTTCTTT,CSVRGGRGESAFF,few,TRBJ1-1,TRBV29-1,NA
TGTGCCAGCAGCGCCGCAGGGCACGAGCAGTACTTC,CASSAAGHEQYF,NA,TRBJ2-7,TRBV11-3,NA
TGCAGCGTTGAAGAAGGGGGCTACGAGCAGTACTTC,CSVEEGGYEQYF,NA,TRBJ2-7,TRBV29-1,NA
TGTGCCAGCAGTGTCGGGACAGGGGTCGCTTATGGCTACACCTTC,CASSVGTGVAYGYTF,NA,TRBJ1-2,TRBV25-1,TRBD1
TGCGCCAGCAGCTCCTGGGACAGGGGGCCTGCAGAGACCCAGTACTTC,CASSSWDRGPAETQYF,NA,TRBJ2-5,TRBV5-1,TRBD1
TGTGCCAGCAGTCAACAGGGGACCCAGTACTTC,CASSQQGTQYF,NA,TRBJ2-5,TRBV6-5,NA
TGCGCCAGCAGCTTGGGCGGGGGGACCCAAGAGACCCAGTACTTC,CASSLGGGTQETQYF,NA,TRBJ2-5,TRBV5-1,TRBD2
TGTGCCAGTAGTATAACAGGGACGAACACTGAAGCTTTCTTT,CASSITGTNTEAFF,NA,TRBJ1-1,TRBV19,NA
TGTGCCATCCTGGGCGCTAGCACAGATACGCAGTATTTT,CAILGASTDTQYF,NA,TRBJ2-3,TRBV10-3,NA
TGTGCCAGCAGACTAGGGACAGCCGGCTGGACACCCCTCCACTTT,CASRLGTAGWTPLHF,NA,TRBJ1-6,TRBV5-8,TRBD1
TGTGCCAGCAGCGTAGGGGTTCGTGGGGGACAGGGGCCCTACTCCTACAATGAGCAGTTCTTC,CASSVGVRGGQGPYSYNEQFF,NA,TRBJ2-1,TRBV9,TRBD1
TGTGCCACCAGCAGAGAAATGACAGGGGTTCTAGATACGCAGTATTTT,CATSREMTGVLDTQYF,NA,TRBJ2-3,TRBV15,TRBD1
TGTGCCAGCTCACCATTTGACAGGAACACTGAAGCTTTCTTT,CASSPFDRNTEAFF,few,TRBJ1-1,TRBV18,NA
TGTGCCTGCTCCCAGGGGGCAGACACCATATATTTT,CACSQGADTIYF,NA,TRBJ1-3,TRBV30,TRBD1
TGCGCCAGCAGCTTGGATGGGACTAGAAGCAATGAGCAGTTCTTC,CASSLDGTRSNEQFF,NA,TRBJ2-1,TRBV5-1,TRBD2
TGTGCCAGCAGCTTAGGGGGAGTTAATGAGCAGTTCTTC,CASSLGGVNEQFF,few,TRBJ2-1,TRBV7-6,NA
TGTGCCAGTAGCCTCGACCGACTCTCCTACAATGAGCAGTTCTTC,CASSLDRLSYNEQFF,NA,TRBJ2-1,TRBV19,NA
TGTGCCAGCAGCCCCACCCGCGGTATCTCCTACAATGAGCAGTTCTTC,CASSPTRGISYNEQFF,NA,TRBJ2-1,TRBV7-9,NA
TGTGCCAGCGAGAAGCAGGGCTGGGGGGGCCCCACAACGGTCTACAATGAGCAGTTCTTC,CASEKQGWGGPTTVYNEQFF,NA,TRBJ2-1,TRBV27,NA
TGCAGCGTCCGGGATTACACCGATGAAGCTTTCTTT,CSVRDYTDEAFF,NA,TRBJ1-1,TRBV29-1,NA
TGTGCCAGCAGCGAACCAGGGGAAAAGGACGAGCAGTACTTC,CASSEPGEKDEQYF,NA,TRBJ2-7,TRBV27,NA
TGTGCCAGCAGCTTAGGACAGTATCAGCCCCAGCATTTT,CASSLGQYQPQHF,once,TRBJ1-5,TRBV11-2,NA
TGCGCCAGCAGCTTGTCTACGGGGGAAAGGCAGCCCCAGCATTTT,CASSLSTGERQPQHF,NA,TRBJ1-5,TRBV5-1,NA
TGTGCCAGCAGTTACTCGGAGGGGGCGTACGAGCAGTACTTC,CASSYSEGAYEQYF,NA,TRBJ2-7,TRBV6-5,NA
TGTGCCAGCAGCTTAGGCGTCGAATTTTCGCAGTTCTTC,CASSLGVEFSQFF,few,TRBJ2-1,TRBV11-3,NA
TGTGCCAGCATTTGGGGGGGGTCCTTGGGTAACATTCAGTACTTC,CASIWGGSLGNIQYF,NA,TRBJ2-4,TRBV27,TRBD2
TGTGCCAGCAGCACGGGACAGGGCGCATTTGCTGAAGCTTTCTTT,CASSTGQGAFAEAFF,once,TRBJ1-1,TRBV7-3,TRBD1
TGTGCCAGCACAACAGGGTTCTATGGCTACACCTTC,CASTTGFYGYTF,once,TRBJ1-2,TRBV6-1,NA
TGTGCCAGCAGCTTAGTGTTAGCGGCACCCTACAATGAGCAGTTCTTC,CASSLVLAAPYNEQFF,NA,TRBJ2-1,TRBV11-2,NA
TGCGCCAGCAGGAAGCTTAATAGCAATCAGCCCCAGCATTTT,CASRKLNSNQPQHF,NA,TRBJ1-5,TRBV23-1,NA
TGTGCCAGCAGCTTGGGACAGCGGGATGAAGCTTTCTTT,CASSLGQRDEAFF,NA,TRBJ1-1,TRBV5-8,NA
TGCGCCAGCAGCGTCCGTGGGACTAGCTCCTACAATGAGCAGTTCTTC,CASSVRGTSSYNEQFF,once,TRBJ2-1,TRBV5-1,TRBD2
TGTGCCACCCAACGACTAGCGACGACCGGGGAGCTGTTTTTT,CATQRLATTGELFF,few,TRBJ2-2,TRBV7-9,TRBD2
TGCAGCGTTGAACAGTCCTCAAGGAGGGGCTACACCTTC,CSVEQSSRRGYTF,NA,TRBJ1-2,TRBV29-1,NA
TGTGCCAGCAGCGTGGGACTAGCGGTAGAGAATGAGCAGTTCTTC,CASSVGLAVENEQFF,NA,TRBJ2-1,TRBV9,TRBD2
TGTGCCAGCAGCTCATGGGATTGGCGGGCTTACAATGAGCAGTTCTTC,CASSSWDWRAYNEQFF,NA,TRBJ2-1,TRBV7-8,NA
TGTGCCAGCGCGCGGGAGGGCCTCAAGGAAGAGACCCAGTACTTC,CASAREGLKEETQYF,NA,TRBJ2-5,TRBV6-6,TRBD2
TGTGCCAGCAGTGGAGCGGACGGACCGTATGGCTACACCTTC,CASSGADGPYGYTF,NA,TRBJ1-2,TRBV6-5,NA
TGCGCCAGCACTCGACAGGGGATAAGGGGAACACCCCTCCACTTT,CASTRQGIRGTPLHF,once,TRBJ1-6,TRBV5-1,TRBD1
TGTGCCAGCAGCTTGTTCGAGGGATTTGAAGCTTTCTTT,CASSLFEGFEAFF,NA,TRBJ1-1,TRBV5-5,NA
TGCAGCGTTCCGTACCCAGGGGGCGATGGCTACACCTTC,CSVPYPGGDGYTF,NA,TRBJ1-2,TRBV29-1,TRBD1
TGTGCCAGCAGCTTGGTATTAGACAGGGGCTCCTACGAGCAGTACTTC,CASSLVLDRGSYEQYF,NA,TRBJ2-7,TRBV5-4,TRBD1
TGTGCCAGCAGTGAAACAGCGGGAGGGAGGGACGAGCAGTACTTC,CASSETAGGRDEQYF,NA,TRBJ2-7,TRBV6-1,TRBD2
TGCGCCAGCAGCCTGACTAGCGGGGTTCTCTACGAGCAGTACTTC,CASSLTSGVLYEQYF,NA,TRBJ2-7,TRBV5-1,TRBD2
TGTGCCAGCAGCCCACTAGCGGGAGGCACAGATACGCAGTATTTT,CASSPLAGGTDTQYF,NA,TRBJ2-3,TRBV6-1,TRBD2
TGTGCCAGCAGTATAGGACTAGCGGGGGAGGGCGGGGAGCTGTTTTTT,CASSIGLAGEGGELFF,NA,TRBJ2-2,TRBV6-6,TRBD2
TGTGCCAGCAGTGCCAACGGGGGGAGCAATCAGCCCCAGCATTTT,CASSANGGSNQPQHF,NA,TRBJ1-5,TRBV6-4,NA
TGTGCCAGCAGCAGCCCCAGGTCCTTGAACACTGAAGCTTTCTTT,CASSSPRSLNTEAFF,NA,TRBJ1-1,TRBV5-6,NA
TGTGCCAGCAGCAAAGCGACAGGGGGGAGGAAAGAGACCCAGTACTTC,CASSKATGGRKETQYF,once,TRBJ2-5,TRBV21-1,NA
TGTGCCAGCAGCCGAGACCCCCCGGGACAGAGCTACGAGCAGTACTTC,CASSRDPPGQSYEQYF,NA,TRBJ2-7,TRBV7-2,TRBD1
TGTGCCTCTGGATCGGGGACTGAAGCTTTCTTT,CASGSGTEAFF,few,TRBJ1-1,TRBV5-6,NA
TGTGCCAGCAGCTTGCAGGGACAGCGCCTTTCCTACGAGCAGTACTTC,CASSLQGQRLSYEQYF,NA,TRBJ2-7,TRBV5-8,TRBD1
TGTGCCAGCAGCCCCGGACTAGCGGGAGGGATCGGGGAGCTGTTTTTT,CASSPGLAGGIGELFF,NA,TRBJ2-2,TRBV5-4,TRBD2
TGTGCCAGCTCAACGGAGCGACAGGGCCCTTACAATGAGCAGTTCTTC,CASSTERQGPYNEQFF,NA,TRBJ2-1,TRBV18,TRBD1
TGTGCCAGCAGCCAAACGGCTCACAGGGGGGAGCAGTACTTC,CASSQTAHRGEQYF,NA,TRBJ2-7,TRBV6-5,TRBD1